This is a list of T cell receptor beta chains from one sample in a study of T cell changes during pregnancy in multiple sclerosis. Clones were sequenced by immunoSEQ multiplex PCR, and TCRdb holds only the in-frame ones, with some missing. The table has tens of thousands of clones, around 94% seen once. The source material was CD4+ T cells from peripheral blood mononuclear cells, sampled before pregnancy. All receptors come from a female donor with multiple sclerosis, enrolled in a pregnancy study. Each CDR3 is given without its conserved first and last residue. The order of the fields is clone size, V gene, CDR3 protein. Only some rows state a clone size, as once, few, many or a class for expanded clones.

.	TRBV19	ASSISGSSYNEQF
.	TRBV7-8	ASSSTHGTGGYEQY
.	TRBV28	ASSSDRTAYEQY
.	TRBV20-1	SNSGRHEQY
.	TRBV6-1	ASKATVNTEAF
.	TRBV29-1	SVGRGQETQY
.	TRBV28	ASSSAPPGNTIY
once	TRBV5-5	ASSLDSLRDQPQH
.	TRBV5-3	ARSFDGLRDRGRDQPQH
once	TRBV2	ASRRGSTNEKLF
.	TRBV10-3	AISASGSSGSGYT
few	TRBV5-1	ASSLTTGVSTEAF
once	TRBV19	ASSPTGDTQY
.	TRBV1	TSSQDRAGTGPYEQY
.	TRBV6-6	ASSYTGQGGTEAF
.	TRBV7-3	ASSPAGTSGIEQF
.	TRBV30	AWSRTGMNTEAF
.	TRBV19	ASSSGQGNTGELF
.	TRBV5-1	ASSLAARFNNEKLF
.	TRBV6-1	ASSETRETQY
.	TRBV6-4	ASSLLVNTGELF
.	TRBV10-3	AISELVGEQF
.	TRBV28	ASNLGGSGANVLT
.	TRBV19	ASSVDRGNQPQH
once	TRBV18	ASSQRTMNEKLF
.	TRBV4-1	ASSHPWSPDSANYGYT
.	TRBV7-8	ASSLRDSSYEQY
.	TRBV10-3	AISEIAVVSGANVLT
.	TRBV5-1	ASSLVGAGETQY
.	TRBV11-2	ASSLQTGSYEQY
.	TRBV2	ASSVGDGYEQY
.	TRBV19	ASSIGGATTEAF
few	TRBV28	ASNQGNEKLF
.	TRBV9	ASSTGQASGNTIY
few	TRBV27	ASSLRGQGNTGELF
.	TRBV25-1	ASTGVGGGEQY